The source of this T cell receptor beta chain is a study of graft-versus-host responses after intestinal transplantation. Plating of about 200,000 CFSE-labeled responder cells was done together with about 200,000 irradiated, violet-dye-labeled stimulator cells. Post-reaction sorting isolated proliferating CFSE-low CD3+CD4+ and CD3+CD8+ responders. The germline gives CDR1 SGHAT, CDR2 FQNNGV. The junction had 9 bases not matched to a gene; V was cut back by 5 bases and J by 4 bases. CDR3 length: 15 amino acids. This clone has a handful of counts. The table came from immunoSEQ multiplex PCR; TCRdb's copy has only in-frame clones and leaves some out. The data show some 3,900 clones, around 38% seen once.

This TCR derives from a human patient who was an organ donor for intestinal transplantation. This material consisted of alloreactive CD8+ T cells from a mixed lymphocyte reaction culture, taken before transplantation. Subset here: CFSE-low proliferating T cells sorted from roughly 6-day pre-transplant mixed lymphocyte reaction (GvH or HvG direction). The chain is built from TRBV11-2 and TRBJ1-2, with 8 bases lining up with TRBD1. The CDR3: CASSLRRGRGYGYTF. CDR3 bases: TGTGCCAGCAGCCTCCGCAGGGGGCGCGGCTATGGCTACACCTTC. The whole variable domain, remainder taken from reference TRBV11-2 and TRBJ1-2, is EAGVAQSPRYKIIEKRQSVAFWCNPISGHATLYWYQQILGQGPKLLIQFQNNGVVDDSQLPKDRFSAERLKGVDSTLKIQPAKLEDSAVYLCASSLRRGRGYGYTFGSGTRLTVV.